This TCR beta chain comes out of a study of CD8+ T cells in alopecia areata. Study as a whole: Treated patients were given 5 to 10 mg oral tofacitinib twice daily. Affected scalp percentage set treated patients' severity scores.

Trimming cost V 3 bases and J 6 bases; bases outside gene matches: 9. The CDR3 is 15 residues long. Germline V gene sequence: CDR1 SGDLS, CDR2 YYNGEE. This clone was seen a few times. Its antigen is as yet unknown. Regarding the study as a whole: Uncertain still, given a single nonresponder, is whether baseline CD8+ expansion links to response.

Extracted RNA was reverse transcribed, and the resulting cDNA served as sequencing template. The table came from immunoSEQ multiplex PCR; TCRdb's copy has only in-frame clones and leaves some out. The table includes 140,000 to 150,000 clones, about 59% detected once. The treatment was: oral pan-JAK inhibitor, 5-10 mg twice daily. The input for sequencing was CD8+ T cells sorted from blood, taken at week 4, from a patient treated with tofacitinib. The chain recombines TRBV9 with TRBJ2-1; 7 bases match TRBD1. The TCR sequence derives from a human donor with alopecia areata. CDR3 in DNA: TGTGCCAGCAGCGCCCGGGACAGTCCTATCAATGAGCAGTTCTTC. Translated: CASSARDSPINEQFF. Full variable domain (rest looked up from reference TRBV9 and TRBJ2-1): DSGVTQTPKHLITATGQRVTLRCSPRSGDLSVYWYQQSLDQGLQFLIQYYNGEERAKGNILERFSAQQFPDLHSELNLSSLELGDSALYFCASSARDSPINEQFFGPGTRLTVL.